This T cell receptor (beta chain) was identified in a study of early T cells in non-severe SARS-CoV-2 infection. J lost 15 bases, V lost 0 bases, and 9 bases had no gene match. From germline, CDR1 is MNHNS and CDR2 SASEGT. The CDR3 contains 14 residues. This clonotype has ten or more counts. cDNA molecules, individually, were tagged with unique molecular identifiers. TCRdb redid the calling of the 5' RACE reads with MiXCR, one entry per CDR3 protein. The repertoire includes roughly 81,000 distinct CDR3 sequences, about 12% of them detected once, and less than 3% sits in the top ten. Input material: whole blood. The chain links TRBV6-1 to TRBJ2-1; 9 bases are a match to TRBD2. This receptor was identified in an adult who was a healthcare worker with PCR-confirmed SARS-CoV-2 infection or an uninfected control (not recorded which). CDR3 coding DNA: TGTGCCAGCAGTGAAGCGAGGGGACTAGCTGGGTTGTTCTTC. It yields the protein CASSEARGLAGLFF.